The 12 T cell receptor beta chains given below trace back to one sample, sequenced in a study of monozygotic twins with inflammatory bowel disease. Following a re-call of the 5' RACE reads, TCRdb has one entry per CDR3 protein and lacks DNA. Its table lists approximately 200,000 distinct CDR3 sequences. Material: blood. Receptor source: a human donor with ulcerative colitis or Crohn's disease, or a healthy co-twin of an affected twin (not recorded which).

This chain uses TRBV7-8 with TRBJ1-1; TCRdb's D gene call, TRBD1, goes unchecked for lack of DNA. Per germline, CDR1 SGHVS and CDR2 FQNEAQ. The CDR3 has 16 residues. CDR3 region: CASSSWTGAGGSEAFF.

The CDR3 loop reads CASSHLHSQETQYF. This sequence joins TRBV3-1 and TRBJ2-5. The CDR3 extends over 14 amino acids. Germline V lookup: CDR1 LGHDT, CDR2 YNNKEL (reference sequence).

The rearrangement links TRBV29-1 to TRBJ2-7; the D call of TRBD2 rests on TCRdb alone, since no DNA is present to check it. The length of the CDR3 is 17 residues. Germline V gene lookup returns CDR1 SQVTM and CDR2 ANQGSEA. This CDR3 reads CSASVSPDPLKPYEQYF.

This sequence joins TRBV18 and TRBJ1-4; the TCRdb D gene call, TRBD1, has no DNA to confirm it. CDR3 size: 14 residues. CDR1 KGHSH and CDR2 LQKENI come from the germline V gene. The CDR3 loop is CASSLDSYNEKLFF.

The chain is built from TRBV20-1 and TRBJ1-6; TCRdb's D call, TRBD1, is unchecked because there is no DNA. The CDR3 contains 15 residues. Germline V gene sequence: CDR1 DFQATT, CDR2 SNEGSKA (reference sequence). The CDR3 is CSATRGSPYNSPLHF.

The rearrangement links TRBV20-1 to TRBJ2-3; TCRdb reports TRBD2, a call that lacks DNA to check it against. The CDR3 totals 15 residues. Germline CDR1 is DFQATT and CDR2 is SNEGSKA (reference sequence). The CDR3 is CSASSVAGYTDTQYF.

The chain couples TRBV29-1 to TRBJ2-1; there is no DNA to check the TCRdb D call of TRBD2. There are 13 residues in the CDR3. Germline-derived CDR1 and CDR2 are SQVTM and ANQGSEA. The CDR3 protein is CSAFSGRDNEQFF.

V usage is TRBV20-1 and J usage is TRBJ2-7; without DNA, the TCRdb call of TRBD1 cannot be checked. Germline loops: CDR1 DFQATT, CDR2 SNEGSKA (reference sequence). The CDR3 is made up of 14 amino acids. CDR3 loop: CSAAPGTGAIEQYF.

The chain couples TRBV7-8 to TRBJ2-7. Per the germline V gene, CDR1 is SGHVS and CDR2 is FQNEAQ. The CDR3 sequence is 14 residues long. The CDR3 reads CASSSSTRIYEQYF.

J is TRBJ2-2 and V is TRBV4-2; the D call from TCRdb, TRBD1, cannot be confirmed without DNA. Germline V gives CDR1 LGHNA, CDR2 YNFKEQ. CDR3 length: 17 amino acids. The CDR3 sequence is CASSQELDRGGTGELFF.

The chain carries TRBV6-5 and TRBJ1-6; with no DNA, the TCRdb D assignment of TRBD1 cannot be verified. The CDR3 is 17 residues long. Germline values: CDR1 MNHEY, CDR2 SVGAGI. The CDR3 sequence: CASSYPGRQARGSPLHF.

The CDR3 reads CSATVGRINEQFF. The V and J genes are TRBV20-1 and TRBJ2-1. In germline, CDR1 is DFQATT, CDR2 SNEGSKA (reference sequence). CDR3 size: 13 residues.